These 22 T cell receptor beta chains were sequenced from one sample in a study of cytomegalovirus exposure and HLA in healthy donors. Vbeta (60) and Jbeta (13) primers were used in the PCR. Repertoires were generated with immunoSEQ multiplex PCR, while TCRdb's copy carries only in-frame clones and drops some. The sample consists of roughly 20,000 clones, around 77% of them appearing once. Sequenced input: PBMCs. The source of these receptors is a man aged 55 to 69 in good health and CMV-seronegative.

The CDR3 sequence is CASSVRDRVVANYGYTF. The CDR3 DNA is TGTGCCAGTAGTGTTCGGGACAGGGTGGTCGCGAACTATGGCTACACCTTC. The rearrangement uses TRBV19 and TRBJ1-2, with 9 positions matching TRBD1. The CDR3 loop spans 17 amino acids. The germline V gene encodes CDR1 LNHDA and CDR2 SQIVND (reference sequence). V trimming: 5 bases; J trimming: 2 bases; junction bases outside the gene matches: 12. Full variable domain (outside the CDR3, taken from reference TRBV19 and TRBJ1-2): DGGITQSPKYLFRKEGQNVTLSCEQNLNHDAMYWYRQDPGQGLRLIYYSQIVNDFQKGDIAEGYSVSREKKESFPLTVTSAQKNPTAFYLCASSVRDRVVANYGYTFGSGTRLTVV.

This chain joins TRBV4-3 and TRBJ2-1; 7 bases match TRBD2. CDR3 length: 14 residues. V trimming: 0 bases; J trimming: 10 bases; junction bases outside the gene matches: 6. Germline V gene lookup returns CDR1 LGHNA and CDR2 YSLEER. The CDR3 DNA follows: TGCGCCAGCAGCCAAGAACGCGGGAGCGGCGAGCAGTTCTTC. Its translation is CASSQERGSGEQFF.

V usage is TRBV7-9 and J usage is TRBJ2-5; 9 bases agree with TRBD1. V gave up 4 bases and J gave up 3 bases; unmatched junction bases: 3. CDR1 is SEHNR, CDR2 FQNEAQ, per germline (reference sequence). This CDR3 is 14 amino acids long. CDR3 bases: TGTGCCAGCAGCTCCGGGACAGGGAAAGAGACCCAGTACTTC. Translated: CASSSGTGKETQYF. Together with reference TRBV7-9 and TRBJ2-5, the CDR3 gives the full variable domain: DTGVSQNPRHKITKRGQNVTFRCDPISEHNRLYWYRQTLGQGPEFLTYFQNEAQLEKSRLLSDRFSAERPKGSFSTLEIQRTEQGDSAMYLCASSSGTGKETQYFGPGTRLLVL.

The V call is TRBV11-2, the J call TRBJ2-3; 9 bases fit TRBD2. The length of the CDR3 is 17 residues. With V trimmed by 5 bases and J by 2 bases, 11 bases remained unmatched. The germline V gene encodes CDR1 SGHAT and CDR2 FQNNGV. CDR3 coding DNA: TGTGCCAGCAGCCGCCTGGGGCGGGGGGGCCTCACAGATACGCAGTATTTT. This codes for CASSRLGRGGLTDTQYF.

The chain links TRBV18 to TRBJ2-5; TRBD1 matches at 8 bases. Trimming cost V 4 bases and J 1 base; bases outside gene matches: 2. CDR3 length: 14 amino acids. The germline V gene has CDR1 KGHSH and CDR2 LQKENI. The CDR3 region is CASSLGQGQETQYF. The CDR3 DNA reads TGTGCCAGCTCACTAGGACAGGGCCAAGAGACCCAGTACTTC.

V usage is TRBV9 and J usage is TRBJ1-1; D might be TRBD1 (5 bases). The ends were cut back, 0 bases at V and 5 bases at J, with 8 bases in the middle. Germline CDR1 and CDR2: SGDLS and YYNGEE. CDR3 size: 13 residues. As DNA, the CDR3 is TGTGCCAGCAGCGTAGGGGGCCGGACTGAAGCTTTCTTT. The encoded protein is CASSVGGRTEAFF. The full variable domain, rest sourced from reference TRBV9 and TRBJ1-1, is DSGVTQTPKHLITATGQRVTLRCSPRSGDLSVYWYQQSLDQGLQFLIQYYNGEERAKGNILERFSAQQFPDLHSELNLSSLELGDSALYFCASSVGGRTEAFFGQGTRLTVV.

The chain uses TRBV5-1 and TRBJ2-4; 7 bases are shared with TRBD2. V trimming: 4 bases; J trimming: 0 bases; junction bases outside the gene matches: 7. This CDR3 spans 16 amino acids. The V gene's germline CDR1 is SGHRS and CDR2 YFSETQ. The CDR3 DNA is TGCGCCAGCAGCGGGGCTAGCGGACTAGCCAAAAACATTCAGTACTTC. This gives the protein CASSGASGLAKNIQYF.

The gene calls are TRBV28 and TRBJ1-5; a possible D gene is TRBD1 (5 bases). Looked up from germline, CDR1 is MDHEN and CDR2 is SYDVKM. The germline V and J ends were trimmed by 3 bases and 2 bases, with 11 bases remaining between them. There are 15 residues in the CDR3. The CDR3 nucleotides read TGTGCCAGCAGTTTGGGGGGGGGAGGCAATCAGCCCCAGCATTTT. Translating it yields CASSLGGGGNQPQHF.

In this sample, this clone turned up once. The chain employs TRBV11-2 and TRBJ1-5, with D possibly being TRBD1 (5 bases). V was trimmed by 6 bases and J by 4 bases, leaving 16 bases between them. This CDR3 contains 15 residues. Germline V lookup: CDR1 SGHAT, CDR2 FQNNGV. CDR3 DNA: TGTGCCAGCAGTCAGGGTGTCCAGCCTAATCAGCCCCAGCATTTT. This gives the protein CASSQGVQPNQPQHF.

This clone showed up just a few times. The genes are TRBV6-1 and TRBJ2-7; TRBD2 matches 7 bases. V trimming: 6 bases; J trimming: 3 bases; junction bases outside the gene matches: 5. Germline CDR1 MNHNS, CDR2 SASEGT. CDR3 length equals 13 residues. This CDR3 is CASRAGLGYEQYF. In DNA, the CDR3 is TGTGCCAGCAGAGCGGGACTGGGCTACGAGCAGTACTTC.

This chain connects TRBV29-1 to TRBJ1-1; 7 bases line up with TRBD1. This CDR3 is built from 12 residues. In germline, CDR1 is SQVTM, CDR2 ANQGSEA. With V trimmed by 3 bases and J by 10 bases, 8 bases remained unmatched. The CDR3 coding sequence is TGCAGCGTTGAGGACAGGACTCATCCAGCTTTCTTT. Translation gives CSVEDRTHPAFF. The full variable domain, with the rest looked up from reference TRBV29-1 and TRBJ1-1, is SAVISQKPSRDICQRGTSLTIQCQVDSQVTMMFWYRQQPGQSLTLIATANQGSEATYESGFVIDKFPISRPNLTFSTLTVSNMSPEDSSIYLCSVEDRTHPAFFGQGTRLTVV.

This chain joins TRBV6-1 and TRBJ2-7, with 8 bases identical to TRBD1. The germline V gene encodes CDR1 MNHNS and CDR2 SASEGT. The CDR3 spans 13 residues. Trimming at V came to 6 bases and at J to 2 bases, leaving 3 bases not matched to a gene. CDR3 sequence (DNA): TGTGCCAGCAGGCGGACAGGGACCTACGAGCAGTACTTC. This sequence encodes CASRRTGTYEQYF.

This clone was detected only a few times. The J gene is TRBJ2-1, the V gene TRBV12-5; D possibly corresponds to TRBD1 (5 bases). V shed 1 base and J shed 6 bases, with 22 bases lying between them. Looked up from germline, CDR1 is LGHNT and CDR2 is FRNRAP. This CDR3 has 18 amino acids. The CDR3 nucleotides read TGTGCTAGTGGTTTGGCACTGCTGGGCAGGGCCCCTGTCAATGAGCAGTTCTTC. Residues: CASGLALLGRAPVNEQFF.

A remark on this clone: Additional DNA sequences in this sample encode the identical CDR3. This rearrangement joins TRBV7-2 to TRBJ2-7; D may be TRBD2 (7 bases). CDR1 and CDR2 (germline): SGHTA, FQGNSA. The CDR3 contains 15 residues. Deletions cut 3 bases from V and 2 bases from J, with 14 bases between. The CDR3 DNA reads TGTGCCAGCAGCTTCCTGACGGGGGGCCCCTACGAGCAGTACTTC. This sequence encodes CASSFLTGGPYEQYF.

This clone has just a few counts. V usage is TRBV5-1 and J usage is TRBJ1-6; D not resolved. Germline V gene sequence: CDR1 SGHRS, CDR2 YFSETQ. Between the trimmed V and J ends, which lost 3 bases and 8 bases, there was a span of 15 bases. CDR3 length equals 15 residues. CDR3 amino acids: CASSSTGGWYSPLHF. The CDR3 region has the DNA TGCGCCAGCAGCTCGACTGGTGGCTGGTATTCACCCCTCCACTTT.

This clone was detected a few times. The chain carries TRBV5-6 and TRBJ2-5; 8 bases map to TRBD2. With the DNA end fitting TRBJ2-7 better, the J assignment may be wrong. The CDR3 consists of 14 residues. CDR1 and CDR2 from the germline V gene are SGHDT and YYEEEE. CDR3: CASSLVAGIYEQYF. CDR3 nucleotides: TGTGCCAGCAGCTTGGTAGCGGGGATTTACGAGCAGTACTTC.

The chain combines TRBV18 with TRBJ1-4; D is uncertain. The CDR3 runs 13 residues. Per the germline V gene, CDR1 is KGHSH and CDR2 is LQKENI. Trimming took 5 bases from V and 4 from J, leaving 8 bases between them. This CDR3 reads CASSSGLNEKLFF. The CDR3 DNA reads TGTGCCAGCTCATCTGGACTTAATGAAAAACTGTTTTTT.

The rearrangement uses TRBV5-6 and TRBJ2-5, with TRBD2 identical over 7 bases. The CDR3 consists of 17 residues. Germline V gene lookup returns CDR1 SGHDT and CDR2 YYEEEE. V shed 3 bases and J 5 bases; nucleotides not matched to a gene: 16. CDR3 amino acids: CASSWASGLGPQETQYF. The CDR3 region has the DNA TGTGCCAGCAGCTGGGCCTCCGGACTAGGCCCTCAGGAGACCCAGTACTTC.

The chain uses TRBV6-6 and TRBJ1-1; a weak D match, TRBD1 (5 bases). The V end lost 0 bases, the J end lost 7 bases, and 15 bases lay between the germline ends. CDR3 size: 15 residues. The germline CDR1 and CDR2 sequences are MNHNY and SVGAGI (reference sequence). CDR3 DNA sequence: TGTGCCAGCAGTTACTCGATCTCCCAGGGTCATGAAGCTTTCTTT. This sequence encodes CASSYSISQGHEAFF.

The chain joins TRBV19 to TRBJ1-1; 10 bases map to TRBD1. The CDR3 contains 14 residues. Germline lookup yields CDR1 LNHDA and CDR2 SQIVND (reference sequence). V lost 5 bases and J lost 5; bases outside the gene matches: 5. The CDR3 region has the DNA TGTGCCAGTAGTCGACAGGGGGCAGGAACTGAAGCTTTCTTT. It specifies CASSRQGAGTEAFF.

This chain joins TRBV10-2 and TRBJ1-6; D uncertain. CDR1 is WSHSY and CDR2 is SAAADI in the germline V gene. The CDR3 length is 16 residues. Trimming stripped 2 bases from V and 6 bases from J, with 14 bases between. The CDR3 coding sequence is TGCGCCAGCAGTGAGCCGGGAACACGGGTTAATTCACCCCTCCACTTT. Its protein is CASSEPGTRVNSPLHF.

The CDR3 DNA sequence: TGTGCCAGCAGCAACCAGGGGTGGGAGCAGTACTTC. Translation: CASSNQGWEQYF. V is TRBV9 and J is TRBJ2-7, with D possibly matching TRBD1 (6 bases). CDR3 length equals 12 residues. V was cut by 4 bases and J by 7 bases, with 12 bases left in between. Germline CDR1 reads SGDLS; CDR2 reads YYNGEE.